These T cell receptor beta chains were read from a single sample in a study of radiotherapy plus CTLA-4 blockade in lung cancer. This table comes from immunoSEQ multiplex PCR, and its TCRdb copy is limited to in-frame clones, with some not included. Here the sample spans 120,000 or so clones, around 89% being singletons. The sequences come from peripheral blood, collected from a patient treated with radiotherapy plus ipilimumab. These receptor sequences come from a human donor with non-small cell lung cancer that progressed on radiotherapy plus ipilimumab. The CDR3 runs from the conserved cysteine through the conserved F or W. D genes are given only for firm matches. For some rows the clone size is stated as once, few or many, or as a class when expanded; others skip it.

j_gene	abundance	d_gene	v_gene	CDR3nt	CDR3aa
TRBJ2-1	NA	TRBD2	TRBV6-5	TGTGCCAGCAGTTCGGAGTTGAAGGGACTAGGGAGTGAGCAGTTCTTC	CASSSELKGLGSEQFF
TRBJ1-1	NA	NA	TRBV19	TGTGCCAGTAGGACTCAGGGAGTCCCTGAAGCTTTCTTT	CASRTQGVPEAFF
TRBJ1-2	once	TRBD1	TRBV2	TGTGCCAGCAGTAGCGGACAGGGTACGGCCGTAAACTATGGCTACACCTTC	CASSSGQGTAVNYGYTF
TRBJ1-3	NA	NA	TRBV6-5	TGTGCCAGCAGCAAAAGGACAGCAGGAAACACCATATATTTT	CASSKRTAGNTIYF
TRBJ1-5	NA	NA	TRBV19	TGTGCCAGTAGTATAGATTTAGTACTGACAGATTATCAGCCCCAGCATTTT	CASSIDLVLTDYQPQHF
TRBJ1-2	NA	TRBD1	TRBV14	TGTGCCAGCAGCCTGGACAGGGGGTCGGACTATGGCTACACCTTC	CASSLDRGSDYGYTF
TRBJ2-7	NA	NA	TRBV7-8	TGTGCCAGCAGCCCCGGACCTTCCTACGAGCAGTACTTC	CASSPGPSYEQYF
TRBJ2-7	NA	NA	TRBV5-1	TGCGCCAGCAGCTTGGCCGGGCAGGGCCTCTACGAGCAGTACTTC	CASSLAGQGLYEQYF
TRBJ2-7	once	NA	TRBV6-1	TGTGCCAGCAGTGCAGGGTTCAAGTTCCACGAGCAGTACTTC	CASSAGFKFHEQYF
TRBJ2-3	NA	NA	TRBV6-1	TGTGCCAGCAGTGAAGCTCCCGGGAGAACAGATACGCAGTATTTT	CASSEAPGRTDTQYF
TRBJ1-1	NA	NA	TRBV11-3	TGTGCCAGCAGCTTAGCCAGGGTTGGGACTGAAGCTTTCTTT	CASSLARVGTEAFF
TRBJ1-1	NA	TRBD1	TRBV11-1	TGTGCCACGTCAGGGGGCCTTCACGGGAACACTGAAGCTTTCTTT	CATSGGLHGNTEAFF
TRBJ2-7	NA	NA	TRBV7-2	TGTGCCAGCAGCTTAGAGGGGTTGGCCTACGAGCAGTACTTC	CASSLEGLAYEQYF
TRBJ2-3	NA	NA	TRBV20-1	TGCAGTGCTCTAATAACAGATACGCAGTATTTT	CSALITDTQYF
TRBJ1-5	NA	NA	TRBV5-6	TGTGCCAGCAGTCCGAGGGGGGCACAGCCCCAGCATTTT	CASSPRGAQPQHF
TRBJ1-2	NA	TRBD1	TRBV28	TGTGCCAGCAGTTGGGACAGTTATGGCTACACCTTC	CASSWDSYGYTF
TRBJ1-2	NA	NA	TRBV18	TGTGCCAGCCAAGTGGTCACTAACTATGGCTACACCTTC	CASQVVTNYGYTF
TRBJ2-7	NA	TRBD2	TRBV9	TGTGCCAGCAGCGTAGGGCTAGCGGGAGAAGGTTACGAGCAGTACTTC	CASSVGLAGEGYEQYF
TRBJ2-1	few	NA	TRBV11-1	TGTGCCAGCAGCTTAATGGGACGGGACAATGAGCAGTTCTTC	CASSLMGRDNEQFF
TRBJ2-5	NA	TRBD2	TRBV5-1	TGCGCCAGCAGCTTCGTCGGGACTAGCAAAGAGACCCAGTACTTC	CASSFVGTSKETQYF
TRBJ1-2	NA	NA	TRBV2	TGTGCCAGCGGGGAGAACTGGGCCTATGGCTACACCTTC	CASGENWAYGYTF
TRBJ1-2	NA	NA	TRBV7-9	TGTGCCAGCAGCTCCTCTTTTGGGGGAACCCCCTTCCGCTACACCTTC	CASSSSFGGTPFRYTF
TRBJ2-5	NA	TRBD2	TRBV2	TGTGCCAGCCGGGGTAGCGGGAGGTCTAGCGAGACCCAGTACTTC	CASRGSGRSSETQYF
TRBJ1-4	NA	NA	TRBV7-6	TGTGCCAGCAGCCTCCGTGGGACTAATGAAAAACTGTTTTTT	CASSLRGTNEKLFF
TRBJ2-3	once	NA	TRBV2	TGTGCCAGCAGTACCCATACGGAGGCAGATACGCAGTATTTT	CASSTHTEADTQYF
TRBJ2-5	NA	TRBD2	TRBV7-2	TGTGCCAGCAGCTCCACTAGCGGGAGTTCGGAGACCCAGTACTTC	CASSSTSGSSETQYF
TRBJ1-1	NA	NA	TRBV5-1	TGCGCCAGCAGCTTGGGGCAGGGTGGGAACACTGAAGCTTTCTTT	CASSLGQGGNTEAFF